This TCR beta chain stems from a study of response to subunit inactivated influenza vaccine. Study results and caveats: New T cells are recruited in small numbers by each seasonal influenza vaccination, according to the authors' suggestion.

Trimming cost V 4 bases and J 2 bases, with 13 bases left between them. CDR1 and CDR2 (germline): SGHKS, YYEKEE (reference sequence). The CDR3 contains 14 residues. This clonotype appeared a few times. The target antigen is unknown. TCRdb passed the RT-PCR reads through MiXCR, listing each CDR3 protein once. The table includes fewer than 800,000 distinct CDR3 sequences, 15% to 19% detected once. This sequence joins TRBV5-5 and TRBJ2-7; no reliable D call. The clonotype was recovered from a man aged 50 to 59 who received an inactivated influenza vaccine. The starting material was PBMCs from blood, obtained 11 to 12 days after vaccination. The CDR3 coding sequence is TGTGCCAGCAGCATGACCGCTGGGACCTACGAGCAGTACTTC. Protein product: CASSMTAGTYEQYF.